These 27 T cell receptor beta chains share one sample of origin, sequenced in a study of blood T cells in healthy people across ages. A J-beta primer mix and a sample-barcoded 5' primer were used in a second PCR of roughly 7 to 12 cycles. From the 5' RACE reads, TCRdb called clonotypes with MiXCR, one entry per CDR3 protein. The sample holds 1.5 million to 2 million distinct CDR3 sequences; about 50% are singletons and the top ten take around 2.1%. The sample was blood. These TCRs come from a middle-aged woman in good health.

The chain uses TRBV5-1 and TRBJ2-1; possibly TRBD2 for D (5 bases). Per germline, CDR1 SGHRS and CDR2 YFSETQ. Trimming cost V 7 bases and J 5 bases, with 16 bases left between them. The CDR3 is 14 residues long. CDR3 DNA sequence: TGCGCCAGCGGTAGGGAGACGCGGCACAATGAGCAGTTCTTC. This codes for CASGRETRHNEQFF.

The chain couples TRBV5-1 to TRBJ2-1; 7 bases line up with TRBD1. V shed 4 bases and J 4 bases; nucleotides not matched to a gene: 11. The CDR3 totals 16 residues. Germline CDR1 is SGHRS and CDR2 is YFSETQ. CDR3 nucleotides: TGCGCCAGCAGCGCCCCGACCGGGACAGCGTACAATGAGCAGTTCTTC. Translated: CASSAPTGTAYNEQFF.

The CDR3 sequence: CASSPFAEGSHEQYF. The CDR3 region has the DNA TGTGCCAGCAGTCCCTTCGCGGAGGGGTCCCACGAGCAGTACTTC. The V and J genes are TRBV6-6 and TRBJ2-7; D possibly corresponds to TRBD2 (6 bases). Germline V gene lookup returns CDR1 MNHNY and CDR2 SVGAGI (reference sequence). The CDR3 covers 15 residues. V lost 5 bases and J 5 bases, leaving 19 bases between the germline ends.

This chain uses TRBV25-1 with TRBJ2-5; 9 nucleotides match TRBD1. The CDR3 covers 15 residues. V lost 4 bases and J lost 5; bases outside the gene matches: 8. CDR1 MGHDK and CDR2 SYGVNS come from the germline V gene. CDR3 coding DNA: TGTGCCAGCAGTGTTCCGGGACAGGGTTGGGAGACCCAGTACTTC. This encodes CASSVPGQGWETQYF. Supplemented by reference TRBV25-1 and TRBJ2-5, the full variable domain reads EADIYQTPRYLVIGTGKKITLECSQTMGHDKMYWYQQDPGMELHLIHYSYGVNSTEKGDLSSESTVSRIRTEHFPLTLESARPSHTSQYLCASSVPGQGWETQYFGPGTRLLVL.

The chain combines TRBV28 with TRBJ2-7; D is undetermined. Germline assignment: CDR1 MDHEN and CDR2 SYDVKM. V lost 4 bases and J 9 bases, leaving 13 bases between the germline ends. The CDR3 loop spans 12 amino acids. CDR3 residues: CASSSGLIRQYF. The CDR3 bases are TGTGCCAGCAGTTCGGGCTTGATAAGGCAGTACTTC.

The CDR3 DNA follows: TGTGCCAGCAGCTCGCGACTAGTGGGGATACCAGATACGCAGTATTTT. Its protein product is CASSSRLVGIPDTQYF. This sequence joins TRBV7-8 and TRBJ2-3; possibly TRBD2 for D (6 bases). The CDR3 loop spans 16 amino acids. V dropped 4 bases and J dropped 4 bases, with 18 bases sitting between them. CDR1 and CDR2 (germline): SGHVS, FQNEAQ.

The J gene is TRBJ2-2, the V gene TRBV29-1; D gene ambiguous. Germline V lookup: CDR1 SQVTM, CDR2 ANQGSEA. The CDR3 spans 14 residues. The germline V and J ends were trimmed by 2 bases and 3 bases, with 10 bases remaining between them. The CDR3 nucleotides are TGCAGCGTTGAAACAGCGCGAGACACCGGGGAGCTGTTTTTT. It codes for CSVETARDTGELFF.

The CDR3 coding sequence is TGCAGTACTGACATCTTCCCCCACTATGGCTACACCTTC. Encoded protein: CSTDIFPHYGYTF. V is TRBV20-1 and J is TRBJ1-2; no clear D gene. Germline-derived CDR1 and CDR2 are DFQATT and SNEGSKA (reference sequence). The CDR3 loop spans 13 amino acids. The V and J ends lost 8 bases and 3 bases respectively, with 16 bases between them.

This clonotype has just a few counts. This chain uses TRBV7-2 with TRBJ2-7; D might be TRBD2 (5 bases). Germline CDR1 reads SGHTA; CDR2 reads FQGNSA. The V and J ends lost 4 bases and 5 bases respectively, with 12 bases between them. CDR3 length: 13 amino acids. The CDR3: CASSWRRVHEQYF. In DNA, the CDR3 is TGTGCCAGCAGCTGGCGGCGGGTCCACGAGCAGTACTTC.

The J gene is TRBJ2-5, the V gene TRBV7-9; 8 bases line up with TRBD2. V lost 1 base and J lost 11; bases outside the gene matches: 15. The CDR3 totals 16 residues. Germline values: CDR1 SEHNR, CDR2 FQNEAQ (reference sequence). The CDR3 loop reads CASSLVSSGGYNEQYF. The CDR3, as DNA: TGTGCCAGCAGCTTAGTTAGCAGCGGGGGCTACAATGAGCAGTACTTC.

The rearrangement links TRBV25-1 to TRBJ1-6; D is undetermined. V was pared by 8 bases and J by 2 bases, with 10 bases between. Germline CDR1 and CDR2: MGHDK and SYGVNS. This CDR3 has 14 amino acids. CDR3 sequence (DNA): TGTGCCAGCTCCCCCCGGCCCTATAATTCACCCCTCCACTTT. This sequence encodes CASSPRPYNSPLHF.

The chain has TRBV6-6 and TRBJ1-4, with no clear D. V lost 0 bases to trimming and J lost 8 bases, with 4 bases between them. CDR1 and CDR2 (germline): MNHNY, SVGAGI (reference sequence). This CDR3 comprises 12 residues. CDR3 nucleotides: TGTGCCAGCAGTTACTCGAACGAAAAACTGTTTTTT. It specifies CASSYSNEKLFF.

The V and J genes are TRBV28 and TRBJ2-3; 8 positions match TRBD1. Germline V gene data show CDR1 as MDHEN and CDR2 as SYDVKM. Trimming cost V 8 bases and J 2 bases; bases outside gene matches: 3. This CDR3 spans 13 amino acids. CDR3 sequence (DNA): TGTGCCAGCCAGGGGGCAAACACAGATACGCAGTATTTT. As protein: CASQGANTDTQYF. The whole variable domain, filled in from reference TRBV28 and TRBJ2-3, reads DVKVTQSSRYLVKRTGEKVFLECVQDMDHENMFWYRQDPGLGLRLIYFSYDVKMKEKGDIPEGYSVSREKKERFSLILESASTNQTSMYLCASQGANTDTQYFGPGTRLTVL.

The chain has TRBV7-2 and TRBJ1-2; D gene ambiguous. Germline values: CDR1 SGHTA, CDR2 FQGNSA. This CDR3 spans 16 amino acids. Between the trimmed V and J ends, which lost 3 bases and 4 bases, there was a span of 18 bases. The DNA of the CDR3 is TGTGCCAGCAGCTTTCCGACGCCACTAAAATCCTATGGCTACACCTTC. Amino acids: CASSFPTPLKSYGYTF.

This chain joins TRBV4-1 and TRBJ1-4; 10 bases match TRBD1. The length of the CDR3 is 18 residues. J lost 6 bases, V lost 0 bases, and 10 bases had no gene match. CDR1 and CDR2 (germline): MGHRA, YSYEKL. The CDR3 loop is CASSQDGGQGSADEKLFF. CDR3 nucleotide sequence: TGCGCCAGCAGCCAAGACGGGGGACAGGGGAGTGCCGATGAAAAACTGTTTTTT.

This chain uses TRBV5-1 with TRBJ2-1; TRBD2 agrees at 7 bases. The CDR3 is made up of 16 amino acids. CDR1 SGHRS and CDR2 YFSETQ come from the germline V gene. The ends lost 0 bases at V and 5 bases at J; junction bases unmatched: 8. In DNA form, the CDR3 reads TGCGCCAGCAGCTTGGGACTAGCTGAGACTGACAATGAGCAGTTCTTC. This codes for CASSLGLAETDNEQFF.

V usage is TRBV20-1 and J usage is TRBJ2-5, with 8 bases lining up with TRBD1. Trimming removed 7 bases from V and 1 base from J; junction bases left unmatched: 11. The germline V gene has CDR1 DFQATT and CDR2 SNEGSKA (reference sequence). The CDR3 consists of 15 residues. CDR3 sequence reads: CSGITDRAFQETQYF. In nucleotides, the CDR3 is TGCAGTGGGATAACGGACAGGGCTTTCCAAGAGACCCAGTACTTC.

The genes are TRBV3-1 and TRBJ2-1, with D possibly being TRBD2 (5 bases). CDR3 length: 13 amino acids. With 1 base removed from V and 15 bases from J, the gap between germline ends came to 16 bases. Germline lookup yields CDR1 LGHDT and CDR2 YNNKEL (reference sequence). The CDR3 DNA is TGTGCCAGCAGCCAAGGCGGAGGAACGAGAGGGTTCTTC. Residues: CASSQGGGTRGFF.

The chain couples TRBV6-1 to TRBJ1-5, with D possibly TRBD1 on 6 matching bases. CDR1 and CDR2 (germline): MNHNS, SASEGT. V lost 7 bases, J lost 5 bases, and 18 bases lay in between. The CDR3 has 15 residues. CDR3 DNA: TGTGCCAGCACCTATGGAGGGGGACTTGATCAGCCCCAGCATTTT. Residues: CASTYGGGLDQPQHF.

This clonotype was seen just once. The chain carries TRBV5-1 and TRBJ1-2, with 8 nucleotides matching TRBD1. The CDR3 sequence is 14 residues long. V gave up 0 bases and J gave up 13 bases; unmatched junction bases: 11. Germline-derived CDR1 and CDR2 are SGHRS and YFSETQ. CDR3 amino acids: CASSLDRRTGQITF. The DNA of the CDR3 is TGCGCCAGCAGCTTGGACCGACGGACAGGGCAGATCACCTTC.

The sample holds a few counts of this clonotype. The rearrangement links TRBV5-1 to TRBJ2-1; no firm D call. CDR1 is SGHRS, CDR2 YFSETQ, per germline. The CDR3 is 13 residues long. V was pared by 2 bases and J by 6 bases, with 9 bases between. The CDR3 loop reads CASSFTNVNEQFF. In DNA, the CDR3 is TGCGCCAGCAGCTTCACAAATGTCAATGAGCAGTTCTTC.

The chain couples TRBV27 to TRBJ1-1; TRBD1 matches 7 bases. V shed 1 base and J 3 bases; nucleotides not matched to a gene: 8. The CDR3 length is 16 residues. Germline CDR1 reads MNHEY; CDR2 reads SMNVEV (reference sequence). DNA of the CDR3: TGTGCCAGCAGTTTATACCCAGGGGGAACGGACACTGAAGCTTTCTTT. It codes for CASSLYPGGTDTEAFF.

The genes are TRBV5-8 and TRBJ2-6, with D maybe TRBD1 (6 bases). V lost 6 bases and J lost 0, with 10 bases in between. CDR1 and CDR2 from the germline V gene are SGHTS and YDEGEE. The CDR3 extends over 15 amino acids. For the CDR3, the DNA is TGTGCCAGCAACGACAGGCACTCTGGGGCCAACGTCCTGACTTTC. Its protein is CASNDRHSGANVLTF.

This clonotype was detected many times. V is TRBV11-2 and J is TRBJ2-7; D uncertain. Germline V gene data show CDR1 as SGHAT and CDR2 as FQNNGV. V lost 1 base and J 2 bases, leaving 9 bases between the germline ends. This CDR3 is built from 14 residues. DNA for the CDR3: TGTGCCAGCAGCTTAGGGCCAGGAACCTACGAGCAGTACTTC. Its translation is CASSLGPGTYEQYF.

The chain combines TRBV6-5 with TRBJ2-3; 9 nucleotides align to TRBD2. The CDR3 covers 18 residues. Trimming took 0 bases from V and 2 from J; bases not matched to a gene: 9. Germline lookup yields CDR1 MNHEY and CDR2 SVGAGI. In nucleotides, the CDR3 is TGTGCCAGCAGTTACTCGACAGGTCTAGCGGGGTTCACAGATACGCAGTATTTT. Protein: CASSYSTGLAGFTDTQYF.

This clonotype was counted once. The J gene is TRBJ1-2, the V gene TRBV19; 8 bases are a match to TRBD1. V was pared by 0 bases and J by 4 bases, with 4 bases of the junction left unmatched. Germline V gene sequence: CDR1 LNHDA, CDR2 SQIVND (reference sequence). The CDR3 consists of 15 residues. The CDR3 bases are TGTGCCAGTAGTATAGACGACAGGGGACGCTATGGCTACACCTTC. Protein product: CASSIDDRGRYGYTF. The full variable domain, in which reference TRBV19 and TRBJ1-2 provide the parts outside the CDR3, is DGGITQSPKYLFRKEGQNVTLSCEQNLNHDAMYWYRQDPGQGLRLIYYSQIVNDFQKGDIAEGYSVSREKKESFPLTVTSAQKNPTAFYLCASSIDDRGRYGYTFGSGTRLTVV.

This chain links TRBV28 with TRBJ2-1, with 9 bases identical to TRBD2. After removal of 2 bases from V and 6 bases from J, the junction contained 11 bases not matched to a gene. CDR1 is MDHEN and CDR2 is SYDVKM in the germline V gene. The CDR3 runs 17 residues. The CDR3 is CASSLRIGLAGLNEQFF. The CDR3 nucleotides read TGTGCCAGCAGTTTACGTATTGGGCTAGCGGGGCTCAATGAGCAGTTCTTC.